This T cell receptor beta chain originates from a study of neurological immune-mediated disorders. Unsorted libraries were prepared from 2 million PBMCs that had been stored at -80 C. This clonotype was observed at least ten times. Its antigen is undetermined. Study conclusions and caveats: Among expanded clones, no CDR3 amino acid sequences were shared across subjects, a pattern suggesting private repertoires in all groups.

A 10-nucleotide random UMI tagged transcripts in template-switch 5'RACE cDNA synthesis. TCRdb re-called the 5' RACE reads through MiXCR, storing one row per CDR3 protein. This table holds 65,000 to 90,000 distinct CDR3 sequences, 2.5% to 4% found once. This receptor was taken from a woman aged 45-59 years with multiple sclerosis. Specimen: PBMCs.

The CDR3 bases are TGTGCCAGCAGTTTTCAGGGGATAAGTCACGAGCAGTACTTC. Its translation is CASSFQGISHEQYF. The genes are TRBV27 and TRBJ2-7; a possible D gene is TRBD1 (6 bases). V lost 3 bases, J lost 5 bases, and 14 bases lay in between. Germline lookup yields CDR1 MNHEY and CDR2 SMNVEV (reference sequence). CDR3 length equals 14 residues.